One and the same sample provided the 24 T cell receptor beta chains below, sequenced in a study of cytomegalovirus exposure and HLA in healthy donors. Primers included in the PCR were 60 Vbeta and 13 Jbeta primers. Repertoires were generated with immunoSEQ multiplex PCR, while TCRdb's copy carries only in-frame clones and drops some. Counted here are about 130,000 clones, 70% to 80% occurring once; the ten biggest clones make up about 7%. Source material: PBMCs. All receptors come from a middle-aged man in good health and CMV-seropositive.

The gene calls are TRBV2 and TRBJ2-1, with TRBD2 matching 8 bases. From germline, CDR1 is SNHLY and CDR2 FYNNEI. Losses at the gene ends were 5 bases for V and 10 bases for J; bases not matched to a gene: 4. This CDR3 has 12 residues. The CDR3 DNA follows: TGTGCCAGCAGTACTTTAGCGGGAGAGCAGTTCTTC. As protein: CASSTLAGEQFF.

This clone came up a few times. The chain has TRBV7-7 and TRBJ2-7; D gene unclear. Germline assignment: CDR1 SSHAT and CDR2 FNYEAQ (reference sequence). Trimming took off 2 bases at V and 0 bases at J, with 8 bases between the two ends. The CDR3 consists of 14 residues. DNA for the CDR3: TGTGCCAGCAGCTTATCTACAGCCTCCTACGAGCAGTACTTC. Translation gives CASSLSTASYEQYF.

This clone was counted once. This CDR3 is CASSGGQGGPQPQHF. The CDR3 DNA is TGTGCCAGCAGCGGGGGACAGGGGGGGCCTCAGCCCCAGCATTTT. The chain joins TRBV9 to TRBJ1-5; 11 bases are a match to TRBD1. The CDR3 sequence is 15 residues long. The germline gives CDR1 SGDLS, CDR2 YYNGEE. Germline trimming cut 3 bases from V and 6 bases from J; bases unmatched to any gene: 5.

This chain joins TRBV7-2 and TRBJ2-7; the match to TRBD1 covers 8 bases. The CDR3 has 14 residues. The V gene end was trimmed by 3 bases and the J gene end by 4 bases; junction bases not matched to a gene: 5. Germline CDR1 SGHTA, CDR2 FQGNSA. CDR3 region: CASSFGTGAYEQYF. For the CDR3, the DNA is TGTGCCAGCAGCTTCGGGACAGGAGCTTACGAGCAGTACTTC.

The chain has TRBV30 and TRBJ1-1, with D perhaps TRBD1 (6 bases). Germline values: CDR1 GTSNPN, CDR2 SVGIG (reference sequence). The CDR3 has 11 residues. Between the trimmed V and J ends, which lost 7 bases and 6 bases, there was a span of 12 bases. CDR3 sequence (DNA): TGTGCCTCTCAGGGGTTTCCTGAAGCTTTCTTT. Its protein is CASQGFPEAFF.

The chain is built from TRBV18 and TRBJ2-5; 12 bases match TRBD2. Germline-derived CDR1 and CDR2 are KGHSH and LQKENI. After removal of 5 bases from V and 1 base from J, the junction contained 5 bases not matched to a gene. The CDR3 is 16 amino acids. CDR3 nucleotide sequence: TGTGCCAGCTCAGCACTAGCGGGAGGTCCCCAAGAGACCCAGTACTTC. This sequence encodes CASSALAGGPQETQYF.

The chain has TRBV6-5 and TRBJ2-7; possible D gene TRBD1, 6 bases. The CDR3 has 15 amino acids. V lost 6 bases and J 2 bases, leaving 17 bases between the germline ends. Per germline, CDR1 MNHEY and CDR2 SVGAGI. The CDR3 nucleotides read TGTGCCAGCAGCCCTCAGGGGTGGATCACCTACGAGCAGTACTTC. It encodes CASSPQGWITYEQYF.

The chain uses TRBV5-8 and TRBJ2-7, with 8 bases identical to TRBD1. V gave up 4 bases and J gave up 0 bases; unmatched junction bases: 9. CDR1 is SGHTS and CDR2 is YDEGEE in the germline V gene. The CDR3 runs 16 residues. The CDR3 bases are TGTGCCAGCAGCGCGGGGACAGGCCTCTACTCCTACGAGCAGTACTTC. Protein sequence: CASSAGTGLYSYEQYF.

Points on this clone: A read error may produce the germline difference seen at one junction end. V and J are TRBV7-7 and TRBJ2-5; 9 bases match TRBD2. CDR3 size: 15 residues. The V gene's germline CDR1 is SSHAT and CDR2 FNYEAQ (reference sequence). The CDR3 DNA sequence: TGTGCTAGCAGTCCTATTAGCGGGAGTCAAGAGACCCAGTACTTC. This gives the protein CASSPISGSQETQYF.

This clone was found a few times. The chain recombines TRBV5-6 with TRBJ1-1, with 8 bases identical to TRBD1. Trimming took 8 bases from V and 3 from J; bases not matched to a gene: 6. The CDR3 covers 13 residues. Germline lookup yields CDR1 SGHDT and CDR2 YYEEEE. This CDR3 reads CARDRVGDTEAFF. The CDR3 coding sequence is TGTGCCAGGGACAGGGTAGGGGACACTGAAGCTTTCTTT.

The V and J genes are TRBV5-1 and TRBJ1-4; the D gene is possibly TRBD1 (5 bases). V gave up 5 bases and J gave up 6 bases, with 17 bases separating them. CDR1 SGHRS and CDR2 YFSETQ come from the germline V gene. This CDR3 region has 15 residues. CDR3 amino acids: CASRFTGGEYEKLFF. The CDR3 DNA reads TGCGCCAGCAGGTTCACGGGGGGAGAATATGAAAAACTGTTTTTT.

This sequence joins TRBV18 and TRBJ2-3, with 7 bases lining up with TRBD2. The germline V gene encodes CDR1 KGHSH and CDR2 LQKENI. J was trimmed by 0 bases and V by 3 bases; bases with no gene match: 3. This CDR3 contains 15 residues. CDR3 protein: CASSPPGGSTDTQYF. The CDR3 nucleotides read TGTGCCAGCTCACCGCCGGGGGGTAGCACAGATACGCAGTATTTT.

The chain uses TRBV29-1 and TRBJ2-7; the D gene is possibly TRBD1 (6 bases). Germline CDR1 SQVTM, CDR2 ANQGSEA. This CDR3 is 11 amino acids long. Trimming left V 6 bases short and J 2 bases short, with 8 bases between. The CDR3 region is CSVRGTYEQYF. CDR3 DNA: TGCAGCGTCAGGGGCACCTACGAGCAGTACTTC.

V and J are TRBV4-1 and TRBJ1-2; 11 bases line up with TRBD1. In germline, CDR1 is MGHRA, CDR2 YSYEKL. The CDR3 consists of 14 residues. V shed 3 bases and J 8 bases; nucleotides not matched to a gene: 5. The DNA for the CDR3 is TGCGCCAGCAGCCACCGGGACAGGGGGAACGGCTACACCTTC. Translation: CASSHRDRGNGYTF.

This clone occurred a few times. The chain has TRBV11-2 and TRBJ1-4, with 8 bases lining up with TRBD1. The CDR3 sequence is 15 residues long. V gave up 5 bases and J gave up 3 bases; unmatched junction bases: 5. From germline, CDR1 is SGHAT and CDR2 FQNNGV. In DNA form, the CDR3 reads TGTGCCAGCAGCACACAGGGGGTTGCTAATGAAAAACTGTTTTTT. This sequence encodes CASSTQGVANEKLFF.

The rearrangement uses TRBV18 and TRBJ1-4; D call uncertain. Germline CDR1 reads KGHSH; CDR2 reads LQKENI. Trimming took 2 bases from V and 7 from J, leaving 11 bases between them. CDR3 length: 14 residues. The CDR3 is CASSPEGQSEKLFF. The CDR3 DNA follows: TGTGCCAGCTCACCAGAGGGTCAGTCTGAAAAACTGTTTTTT.

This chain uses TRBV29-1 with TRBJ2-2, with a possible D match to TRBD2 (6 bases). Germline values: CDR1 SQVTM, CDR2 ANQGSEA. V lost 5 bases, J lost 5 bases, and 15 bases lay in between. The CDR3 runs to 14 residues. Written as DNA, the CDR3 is TGCAGCGTTTTGGGGGGAATTCGGACCGGGGAGCTGTTTTTT. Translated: CSVLGGIRTGELFF.

CDR3 in DNA: TGTGCCACAGTCTCCCCTCGACTAGCGGGACATAGCGAGCAGTACTTC. Residues: CATVSPRLAGHSEQYF. The chain combines TRBV7-9 with TRBJ2-7; 11 bases match TRBD2. CDR3 length equals 16 residues. The germline V gene encodes CDR1 SEHNR and CDR2 FQNEAQ (reference sequence). V lost 10 bases and J lost 6; bases outside the gene matches: 17. Using reference TRBV7-9 and TRBJ2-7 for the parts outside the CDR3, the full variable domain is DTGVSQNPRHKITKRGQNVTFRCDPISEHNRLYWYRQTLGQGPEFLTYFQNEAQLEKSRLLSDRFSAERPKGSFSTLEIQRTEQGDSAMYLCATVSPRLAGHSEQYFGPGTRLTVT.

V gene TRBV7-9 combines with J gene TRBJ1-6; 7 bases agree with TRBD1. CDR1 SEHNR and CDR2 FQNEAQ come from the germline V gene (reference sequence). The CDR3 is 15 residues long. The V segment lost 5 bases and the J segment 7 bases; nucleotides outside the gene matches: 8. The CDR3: CASSQGGMGNSPLHF. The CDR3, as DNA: TGTGCCAGCAGCCAGGGGGGTATGGGAAATTCACCCCTCCACTTT.

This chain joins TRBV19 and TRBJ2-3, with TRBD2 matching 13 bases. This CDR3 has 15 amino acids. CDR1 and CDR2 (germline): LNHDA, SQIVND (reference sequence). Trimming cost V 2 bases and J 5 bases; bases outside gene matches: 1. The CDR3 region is CASSIWTSGGDTQYF. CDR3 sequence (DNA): TGTGCCAGTAGTATATGGACTAGCGGGGGAGATACGCAGTATTTT.

Here the CDR3 reads CAWTRDGGPTDTQYF. The CDR3 coding sequence is TGTGCCTGGACACGGGATGGAGGACCCACAGATACGCAGTATTTT. This chain connects TRBV30 to TRBJ2-3; tentatively, D is TRBD2 (5 bases). This CDR3 comprises 15 residues. Looked up from germline, CDR1 is GTSNPN and CDR2 is SVGIG (reference sequence). V shed 4 bases and J shed 2 bases, with 16 bases lying between them.

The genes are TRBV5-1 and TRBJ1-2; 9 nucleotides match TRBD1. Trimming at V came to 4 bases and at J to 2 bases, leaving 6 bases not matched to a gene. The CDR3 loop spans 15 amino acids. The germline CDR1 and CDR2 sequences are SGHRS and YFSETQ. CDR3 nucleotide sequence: TGCGCCAGCAGCCGTTCACAGGGGGCGAACTATGGCTACACCTTC. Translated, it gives CASSRSQGANYGYTF.

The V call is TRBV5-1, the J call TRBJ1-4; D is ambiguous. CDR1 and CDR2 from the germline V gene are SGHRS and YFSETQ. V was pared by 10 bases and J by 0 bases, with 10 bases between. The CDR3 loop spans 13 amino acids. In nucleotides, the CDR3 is TGCGCCTCCTCGGCGGCAACTAATGAAAAACTGTTTTTT. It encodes CASSAATNEKLFF.

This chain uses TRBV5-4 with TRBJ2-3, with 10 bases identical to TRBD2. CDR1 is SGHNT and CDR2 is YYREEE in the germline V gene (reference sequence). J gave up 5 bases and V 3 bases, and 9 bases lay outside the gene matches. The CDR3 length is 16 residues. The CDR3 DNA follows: TGTGCCAGCAGCTCGTCAGCGGGAGGGGCTCAAGATACGCAGTATTTT. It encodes CASSSSAGGAQDTQYF.